The 30 T cell receptor beta chains presented below share a single source sample, sequenced in a study of human T cells and chemical hapten exposure. Time point specified: patch test 1, 2 weeks after DPC sensitization. Specified treatment: therapeutic diphenylcyclopropenone sensitization with weekly scalp DPC. TCRdb reprocessed the RACE reads with MiXCR, giving one entry per CDR3 protein. The table includes approximately 400,000 distinct CDR3 sequences, roughly 4.8% detected once. The source was whole blood, collected in connection with sensitization to the hapten diphenylcyclopropenone (DPC). Every receptor here comes from a woman aged 45-65 years with alopecia areata. Some clones in this sample may be carry-over from other donors' samples.

This clonotype was found many times. The DNA of the CDR3 is TGTGCCAGCAGCATACTAGCGGGGGAGGGTGAGCAGTTCTTC. It encodes CASSILAGEGEQFF. The chain couples TRBV7-2 to TRBJ2-1; 11 nucleotides line up with TRBD2. Germline V gene lookup returns CDR1 SGHTA and CDR2 FQGNSA. The CDR3 is 14 amino acids. V lost 5 bases, J lost 9 bases, and 6 bases stayed unmatched.

V is TRBV6-5 and J is TRBJ2-1, with 7 nucleotides matching TRBD1. Germline values: CDR1 MNHEY, CDR2 SVGAGI. After removal of 5 bases from V and 1 base from J, the junction contained 5 bases not matched to a gene. The CDR3 consists of 15 residues. CDR3 loop: CASSEYRGSYNEQFF. Here the CDR3 DNA reads TGTGCCAGCAGTGAGTACAGGGGTTCCTACAATGAGCAGTTCTTC.

This clonotype has at least ten counts. This chain connects TRBV5-6 to TRBJ1-4, with 8 bases that match TRBD1. CDR3 size: 13 residues. V shed 10 bases, J shed 8 bases, and the junction held 10 bases outside the gene matches. CDR1 and CDR2 (germline): SGHDT, YYEEEE. The DNA for the CDR3 is TGTGCCGAACCAGACAGGGGAGGAGAAAAACTGTTTTTT. Translated, it gives CAEPDRGGEKLFF.

At least ten counts were recorded for this clonotype. V is TRBV7-2 and J is TRBJ1-4; D uncertain. Between the trimmed V and J ends, which lost 1 base and 4 bases, there was a span of 10 bases. The CDR3 loop spans 15 amino acids. Germline V CDR1 and CDR2: SGHTA, FQGNSA. CDR3 coding DNA: TGTGCCAGCAGCTTAGGATATGGATTTAATGAAAAACTGTTTTTT. This gives the protein CASSLGYGFNEKLFF.

The genes are TRBV30 and TRBJ1-5; D is perhaps TRBD1 (5 bases). V was pared by 0 bases and J by 16 bases, with 19 bases between. The CDR3 totals 13 residues. Looked up from germline, CDR1 is GTSNPN and CDR2 is SVGIG (reference sequence). CDR3 region: CAWSVNLGRGQHF. The CDR3 DNA sequence: TGTGCCTGGAGTGTAAATTTAGGGCGGGGCCAACATTTT. The full variable domain, completed using reference TRBV30 and TRBJ1-5, is SQTIHQWPATLVQPVGSPLSLECTVEGTSNPNLYWYRQAAGRGLQLLFYSVGIGQISSEVPQNLSASRPQDRQFILSSKKLLLSDSGFYLCAWSVNLGRGQHFGDGTRLSIL.

The sample holds many counts of this clonotype. The chain joins TRBV7-2 to TRBJ2-1; D is unclear. CDR1 and CDR2 (germline): SGHTA, FQGNSA. The CDR3 loop spans 14 amino acids. V was clipped by 5 bases and J by 0 bases, with 8 bases between them. The CDR3 region is CASSRESSYNEQFF. CDR3 nucleotide sequence: TGTGCCAGCAGCCGCGAGAGCTCCTACAATGAGCAGTTCTTC.

This clonotype has more than one count but fewer than ten. The chain combines TRBV20-1 with TRBJ1-5; a possible D gene is TRBD1 (6 bases). Trimming took off 6 bases at V and 1 base at J, with 19 bases between the two ends. Germline lookup yields CDR1 DFQATT and CDR2 SNEGSKA (reference sequence). CDR3 length: 16 amino acids. CDR3 residues: CSARDRSGQSNQPQHF. CDR3 coding DNA: TGCAGTGCGCGGGACCGATCGGGACAAAGCAATCAGCCCCAGCATTTT.

This clonotype showed up many times. This sequence joins TRBV12-3 or TRBV12-4 and TRBJ1-3, with D unresolved. The CDR3 totals 13 residues. Trimming pared 7 bases from V and 0 bases from J, leaving 7 bases between. The CDR3 DNA reads as TGTGCCAGCACCGAGGGCTCTGGAAACACCATATATTTT. It yields the protein CASTEGSGNTIYF.

The chain is built from TRBV29-1 and TRBJ2-3; D tentatively fits TRBD1 or TRBD2 (6 bases each). CDR3 size: 13 residues. V lost 6 bases and J 0 bases, leaving 10 bases between the germline ends. From germline, CDR1 is SQVTM and CDR2 ANQGSEA. CDR3 protein: CSVRGQSTDTQYF. DNA for the CDR3: TGCAGCGTCCGGGGGCAAAGCACAGATACGCAGTATTTT.

This clonotype was recorded a few times. The CDR3 reads CASSRQGHATNEKLFF. The CDR3 nucleotides read TGCGCCAGCTCGCGACAGGGGCATGCAACTAATGAAAAACTGTTTTTT. The V call is TRBV5-1, the J call TRBJ1-4; 8 nucleotides agree with TRBD1. The CDR3 is 16 amino acids. Germline V CDR1 and CDR2: SGHRS, YFSETQ. V shed 7 bases, J shed 0 bases, and the junction held 8 bases outside the gene matches.

For the CDR3, the DNA is TGTGCCAGCAGTGAAACCAGACAGGGAATGACGAACACTGAAGCTTTCTTT. It translates to CASSETRQGMTNTEAFF. V is TRBV2 and J is TRBJ1-1; 7 bases are shared with TRBD1. Losses at the gene ends were 2 bases for V and 1 base for J; bases not matched to a gene: 10. The CDR3 length is 17 residues. Per the germline V gene, CDR1 is SNHLY and CDR2 is FYNNEI. Variable domain in full (rest from reference TRBV2 and TRBJ1-1): EPEVTQTPSHQVTQMGQEVILRCVPISNHLYFYWYRQILGQKVEFLVSFYNNEISEKSEIFDDQFSVERPDGSNFTLKIRSTKLEDSAMYFCASSETRQGMTNTEAFFGQGTRLTVV.

The chain employs TRBV6-2 or TRBV6-3 and TRBJ2-7; D gene ambiguous. V dropped 5 bases and J dropped 4 bases, with 21 bases sitting between them. The CDR3 has 16 amino acids. In germline, CDR1 is MNHEY, CDR2 SVGEGT. Here the CDR3 DNA reads TGTGCCAGCAGTACTCAAGGCCCCGTCATCCTTTACGAGCAGTACTTC. Protein product: CASSTQGPVILYEQYF.

This clonotype was observed a handful of times. The chain recombines TRBV20-1 with TRBJ2-1; 7 bases line up with TRBD2. V was pared by 0 bases and J by 5 bases, with 7 bases of the junction left unmatched. Per the germline V gene, CDR1 is DFQATT and CDR2 is SNEGSKA (reference sequence). The CDR3 is 15 residues long. The CDR3 DNA reads as TGCAGTGCTAGAGATCGGGGACTACACGACAATGAGCAGTTCTTC. Translating it yields CSARDRGLHDNEQFF.

This clonotype was counted ten times or more. The CDR3 is CASSYGPVSSYNEQFF. CDR3 nucleotide sequence: TGTGCCAGCAGTTACGGGCCAGTAAGCTCCTACAATGAGCAGTTCTTC. The chain combines TRBV6-5 with TRBJ2-1; D is unclear. CDR3 length: 16 amino acids. The germline CDR1 and CDR2 sequences are MNHEY and SVGAGI. V was pared by 2 bases and J by 0 bases, with 11 bases between.

Ten or more counts support this clonotype. CDR3 coding DNA: TGTGCCAGCAGCCCCAGCGGGCCCCTGGAAGCTTTCTTT. As protein: CASSPSGPLEAFF. The chain is built from TRBV7-2 and TRBJ1-1; no firm D call. Germline CDR1 reads SGHTA; CDR2 reads FQGNSA. The CDR3 covers 13 residues. With 5 bases removed from V and 8 bases from J, the gap between germline ends came to 15 bases.

Many counts were recorded for this clonotype. V usage is TRBV5-6 and J usage is TRBJ2-3, with TRBD2 matching over 10 bases. This CDR3 spans 16 amino acids. Germline V lookup: CDR1 SGHDT, CDR2 YYEEEE. Trimming cost V 4 bases and J 1 base; bases outside gene matches: 6. Here the CDR3 reads CASSPVGTSGTDTQYF. The CDR3 DNA follows: TGTGCCAGCAGCCCGGTAGGGACTAGCGGCACAGATACGCAGTATTTT.

This clonotype was picked up many times. The chain links TRBV29-1 to TRBJ2-7; 7 bases agree with TRBD1. The trim removed 6 bases at V and 2 bases at J, leaving 10 bases unmatched. This CDR3 is 14 amino acids long. In germline, CDR1 is SQVTM, CDR2 ANQGSEA. As DNA, the CDR3 is TGCAGCGTGATGGTACAGGGGCCTACCTACGAGCAGTACTTC. It yields the protein CSVMVQGPTYEQYF.

The sample holds many counts of this clonotype. V gene TRBV29-1 combines with J gene TRBJ2-7; D ambiguous. The CDR3 runs 13 residues. Germline V gene sequence: CDR1 SQVTM, CDR2 ANQGSEA. Between the trimmed V and J ends, which lost 6 bases and 2 bases, there was a span of 14 bases. CDR3 bases: TGCAGCGTCGCCCACCGGAATACCTACGAGCAGTACTTC. This translates into CSVAHRNTYEQYF.

The chain links TRBV18 to TRBJ2-7; either TRBD1 or TRBD2 may supply D (5 bases each). Germline assignment: CDR1 KGHSH and CDR2 LQKENI. The CDR3 is 15 amino acids. Trimming removed 3 bases at V and 4 bases at J, with 16 bases between. In DNA form, the CDR3 reads TGTGCCAGCTCACCGGTCGGGGCAGGCCCGTACGAGCAGTACTTC. Translation: CASSPVGAGPYEQYF.

This clonotype occurred many times. The chain is built from TRBV7-2 and TRBJ1-6; TRBD1 matches 12 bases. CDR1 and CDR2 (germline): SGHTA, FQGNSA. There are 18 residues in the CDR3. The junction had 11 bases not matched to a gene; V was cut back by 4 bases and J by 7 bases. The DNA for the CDR3 is TGTGCCAGCAGCTCGCGCATCCGGGACAGGGGGCGGAATTCACCCCTCCACTTT. Protein product: CASSSRIRDRGRNSPLHF.

This clonotype was picked up a small number of times. J is TRBJ2-4 and V is TRBV20-1, with TRBD1 matching 8 bases. The CDR3 covers 12 residues. Germline lookup yields CDR1 DFQATT and CDR2 SNEGSKA (reference sequence). The CDR3 sequence is CSLWTGKNIQYF. CDR3 coding DNA: TGCAGCCTTTGGACAGGGAAAAACATTCAGTACTTC.

Ten or more counts support this clonotype. The V and J genes are TRBV5-1 and TRBJ1-5, with 11 bases lining up with TRBD1. Germline lookup yields CDR1 SGHRS and CDR2 YFSETQ. This CDR3 is 12 amino acids long. CDR3 in DNA: TGCGCAAAGGGGACAGGGGGGCAGCCCCAGCATTTT. It translates to CAKGTGGQPQHF.

There are many counts of this clonotype. CDR3 residues: CASSLRRVSSDEQFF. CDR3 coding DNA: TGTGCCAGCAGCTTACGGCGTGTATCGTCCGATGAGCAGTTCTTC. V gene TRBV7-9 combines with J gene TRBJ2-1; no definite D call. Germline V gene data show CDR1 as SEHNR and CDR2 as FQNEAQ (reference sequence). Trimming removed 2 bases from V and 8 bases from J, with 16 bases in between. This CDR3 contains 15 residues. The full variable domain, rest sourced from reference TRBV7-9 and TRBJ2-1, is DTGVSQNPRHKITKRGQNVTFRCDPISEHNRLYWYRQTLGQGPEFLTYFQNEAQLEKSRLLSDRFSAERPKGSFSTLEIQRTEQGDSAMYLCASSLRRVSSDEQFFGPGTRLTVL.

The chain recombines TRBV20-1 with TRBJ2-7; D is unresolved. V gave up 6 bases and J gave up 3 bases, with 9 bases separating them. The CDR3 has 11 amino acids. Germline V gene lookup returns CDR1 DFQATT and CDR2 SNEGSKA (reference sequence). CDR3 nucleotides: TGCAGTGCCGCAGTGGGCTACGAGCAGTACTTC. Translated: CSAAVGYEQYF.

This clonotype was recorded many times. The CDR3 loop reads CSAREVAGGADTQYF. For the CDR3, the DNA is TGCAGTGCTAGAGAAGTAGCGGGGGGGGCAGATACGCAGTATTTT. The chain couples TRBV20-1 to TRBJ2-3; TRBD2 matches at 11 bases. The V segment lost 0 bases and the J segment 4 bases; nucleotides outside the gene matches: 3. In germline, CDR1 is DFQATT, CDR2 SNEGSKA (reference sequence). The CDR3 extends over 15 amino acids.

In the case of this clonotype: With a much larger clone just one base away, this may be a read error. V usage is TRBV20-1 and J usage is TRBJ2-7; 7 nucleotides line up with TRBD2. Germline CDR1 reads DFQATT; CDR2 reads SNEGSKA (reference sequence). The CDR3 extends over 12 amino acids. The trim removed 1 base at V and 3 bases at J, leaving 0 bases unmatched. Here the CDR3 reads CSARGTSYEQYF. The CDR3 DNA is TGCAGTGCTAGAGGGACTAGCTACGAGCAGTACTTC.

This clonotype showed up many times. The V gene is TRBV6-2 or TRBV6-3, the J gene TRBJ1-1; TRBD1 matches 8 bases. J gave up 2 bases and V 6 bases, and 5 bases lay outside the gene matches. The CDR3 contains 14 residues. Germline CDR1 and CDR2: MNHEY and SVGEGT. The CDR3 region is CASRDRGGNTEAFF. CDR3 sequence (DNA): TGTGCCAGCAGAGACAGGGGAGGAAACACTGAAGCTTTCTTT.

The table lists this clonotype with a few counts. DNA for the CDR3: TGTGCCAGCAGGCAACTTACAGGGTGGGACACCGGGGAGCTGTTTTTT. Amino acid sequence: CASRQLTGWDTGELFF. The chain couples TRBV6-5 to TRBJ2-2; maybe TRBD1 (6 bases). The CDR3 is 16 residues long. Trimming removed 6 bases from V and 3 bases from J, with 17 bases in between. Germline CDR1 reads MNHEY; CDR2 reads SVGAGI.

The chain links TRBV15 to TRBJ2-3; D ambiguous. This CDR3 region has 11 residues. CDR1 is LNHNV, CDR2 YYDKDF, per germline (reference sequence). V was pared by 4 bases and J by 5 bases, with 4 bases between. The CDR3 here is CATSKGDTQYF. CDR3 nucleotide sequence: TGTGCCACCAGCAAAGGAGATACGCAGTATTTT.

The genes are TRBV7-9 and TRBJ2-1, with TRBD2 matching 8 bases. Germline CDR1 SEHNR, CDR2 FQNEAQ (reference sequence). The V and J ends lost 5 bases and 4 bases, in that order; junction bases with no gene match: 7. The CDR3 length is 15 residues. This CDR3 reads CASSPGGREYNEQFF. The CDR3 nucleotides read TGTGCCAGCAGCCCGGGAGGGAGAGAATACAATGAGCAGTTCTTC.